One and the same sample provided the 32 T cell receptor beta chains below, sequenced in a study of cytomegalovirus exposure and HLA in healthy donors. Researchers ran the PCR with 60 Vbeta and 13 Jbeta primers. Repertoires were generated with immunoSEQ multiplex PCR, while TCRdb's copy carries only in-frame clones and drops some. The data contain some 70,000 clones, 65% to 70% of them singletons. Input material: PBMCs. Receptor source: a male donor in good health and CMV-seropositive.

The rearrangement links TRBV10-3 to TRBJ2-2; 11 bases match TRBD2. Germline trimming cut 7 bases from V and 0 bases from J; bases unmatched to any gene: 10. CDR1 is ENHRY and CDR2 is SYGVKD in the germline V gene. The CDR3 length is 18 residues. This CDR3 is CAITPETSGTPNTGELFF. DNA of the CDR3: TGTGCCATCACCCCAGAGACTAGCGGGACCCCGAACACCGGGGAGCTGTTTTTT.

The genes are TRBV2 and TRBJ2-3, with 11 bases that match TRBD2. Germline CDR1 SNHLY, CDR2 FYNNEI. The CDR3 loop spans 17 amino acids. V gave up 4 bases and J gave up 7 bases; unmatched junction bases: 13. As DNA, the CDR3 is TGTGCCAGCAGTGTTACGATTACTAGCGGGAGTCGACATACGCAGTATTTT. The encoded protein is CASSVTITSGSRHTQYF.

This clone was counted once. The chain links TRBV30 to TRBJ1-5; D is uncertain. Germline V gene sequence: CDR1 GTSNPN, CDR2 SVGIG (reference sequence). Trimming took 3 bases from V and 2 from J, leaving 8 bases between them. This CDR3 comprises 13 residues. The CDR3, as DNA: TGTGCCTGGAGCCCCGGGGGCAATCAGCCCCAGCATTTT. This codes for CAWSPGGNQPQHF. Based on the CDR3 plus reference TRBV30 and TRBJ1-5, the full variable domain is SQTIHQWPATLVQPVGSPLSLECTVEGTSNPNLYWYRQAAGRGLQLLFYSVGIGQISSEVPQNLSASRPQDRQFILSSKKLLLSDSGFYLCAWSPGGNQPQHFGDGTRLSIL.

V gene TRBV18 combines with J gene TRBJ2-3, with TRBD1 matching 9 bases. The CDR3 spans 16 residues. Germline V CDR1 and CDR2: KGHSH, LQKENI. The V and J ends lost 6 bases and 4 bases, in that order; junction bases with no gene match: 11. The CDR3 loop is CASSRGGTGSADTQYF. DNA of the CDR3: TGTGCCAGCTCTCGCGGCGGGACAGGGTCGGCAGATACGCAGTATTTT.

A word on this clone: At one of its ends the junction is not consistent with the germline gene, which may arise from a read error. This sequence joins TRBV7-9 and TRBJ1-6; D gene uncertain. The CDR3 spans 11 residues. From germline, CDR1 is SEHNR and CDR2 FQNEAQ (reference sequence). The CDR3 DNA is TGTTCCAGCAGTTCGAATTCACCCCTCCACTTT. Its translation is CSSSSNSPLHF.

The CDR3 region is CASREQELNIQYF. The CDR3 DNA sequence: TGTGCCAGCAGGGAACAGGAATTAAACATTCAGTACTTC. V usage is TRBV2 and J usage is TRBJ2-4, with D perhaps TRBD1 (5 bases). CDR3 length equals 13 residues. V shed 6 bases and J shed 6 bases, with 12 bases lying between them. The germline V gene has CDR1 SNHLY and CDR2 FYNNEI.

In regard to this clone: At one end the junction does not follow the germline gene, possibly because of a read error. The V gene is TRBV7-9, the J gene TRBJ2-1; 8 positions agree with TRBD2. The CDR3 is 16 amino acids. Germline loops: CDR1 SEHNR, CDR2 FQNEAQ (reference sequence). The CDR3 here is CSSSLSERGIWNEQFF. The CDR3 DNA follows: TGTTCCAGCAGCTTAAGCGAGCGGGGGATTTGGAATGAGCAGTTCTTC.

Remarks on this clone: At one end the junction does not follow the germline gene, possibly because of a read error. The chain recombines TRBV7-9 with TRBJ2-1; D is possibly TRBD2 (6 bases). Germline CDR1 SEHNR, CDR2 FQNEAQ (reference sequence). CDR3 length: 12 amino acids. CDR3 nucleotide sequence: TGTTCCAGCAGCTGGGACTGGAATGAGCAGTTCTTC. This codes for CSSSWDWNEQFF.

The CDR3 DNA reads as TGCGCCAGCAGCTTGGACCCCAGGGTAACTTACGAGCAGTACTTC. It is translated as CASSLDPRVTYEQYF. This rearrangement joins TRBV5-1 to TRBJ2-5, with D possibly being TRBD1 (5 bases). The end of the DNA fits TRBJ2-7 better, so the J call may be wrong. CDR3 size: 15 residues. Germline V lookup: CDR1 SGHRS, CDR2 YFSETQ.

The chain carries TRBV5-4 and TRBJ2-5; TRBD2 aligns across 7 bases. The J call is in doubt because the DNA end fits TRBJ2-7 better. The CDR3 runs 14 residues. In germline, CDR1 is SGHNT, CDR2 YYREEE (reference sequence). The chain's CDR3 is CASSLEGTTYEQYF. CDR3 sequence (DNA): TGTGCCAGCAGCTTGGAGGGGACTACCTACGAGCAGTACTTC.

This clone was detected only a few times. The V and J genes are TRBV6-1 and TRBJ2-5; 7 nucleotides line up with TRBD1. The end of the DNA aligns better with TRBJ2-7, so the J call may be wrong. Germline CDR1 MNHNS, CDR2 SASEGT. The CDR3 covers 16 residues. CDR3 region: CASSGGTRGSRYEQYF. The CDR3 region has the DNA TGTGCCAGCAGTGGTGGGACCAGGGGGTCGCGGTACGAGCAGTACTTC.

This chain links TRBV19 with TRBJ1-6; weak D call: TRBD1 (6 bases). V was clipped by 5 bases and J by 4 bases, with 12 bases between them. The germline gives CDR1 LNHDA, CDR2 SQIVND (reference sequence). The CDR3 runs to 15 residues. This CDR3 is CASSAQGGYNSPLHF. The CDR3 region has the DNA TGTGCCAGTAGTGCACAGGGAGGGTATAATTCACCCCTCCACTTT.

The chain couples TRBV9 to TRBJ2-2; D ambiguous. V lost 0 bases to trimming and J lost 7 bases, with 7 bases between them. The CDR3 length is 13 residues. Looked up from germline, CDR1 is SGDLS and CDR2 is YYNGEE. DNA of the CDR3: TGTGCCAGCAGCGTAGCTCCCGGCGGGGAGCTGTTTTTT. This encodes CASSVAPGGELFF.

The chain joins TRBV10-2 to TRBJ2-7; D may be TRBD2 (5 bases). Between the trimmed V and J ends, which lost 6 bases and 7 bases, there was a span of 10 bases. Per the germline V gene, CDR1 is WSHSY and CDR2 is SAAADI. This CDR3 is 11 amino acids long. The CDR3 DNA is TGCGCCAGCAGAAGCCGAGGGGAGCAGTACTTC. It yields the protein CASRSRGEQYF.

This chain connects TRBV29-1 to TRBJ1-3, with a weak D call TRBD1 (5 bases). Germline V gene lookup returns CDR1 SQVTM and CDR2 ANQGSEA. This CDR3 region has 14 residues. V lost 3 bases, J lost 3 bases, and 12 bases lay in between. CDR3 loop: CSVDRGDFGNTIYF. CDR3 bases: TGCAGCGTTGATCGGGGGGACTTTGGAAACACCATATATTTT.

This clone was seen just once. The chain couples TRBV6-5 to TRBJ2-7; possible D gene TRBD2, 5 bases. CDR1 and CDR2 from the germline V gene are MNHEY and SVGAGI. This CDR3 comprises 13 residues. V dropped 6 bases and J dropped 2 bases, with 11 bases sitting between them. In DNA, the CDR3 is TGTGCCAGCAGGCTGGAGGAGGCCTACGAGCAGTACTTC. Its translation is CASRLEEAYEQYF.

This chain uses TRBV7-9 with TRBJ2-1, with a tentative D call TRBD2 (6 bases). Trimming cost V 6 bases and J 4 bases, with 10 bases left between them. CDR3 size: 13 residues. The germline CDR1 and CDR2 sequences are SEHNR and FQNEAQ (reference sequence). CDR3 bases: TGTGCCAGCAGTCGCGGGGAATACAATGAGCAGTTCTTC. Its translation is CASSRGEYNEQFF. Looking up the rest from reference TRBV7-9 and TRBJ2-1 gives the full variable domain: DTGVSQNPRHKITKRGQNVTFRCDPISEHNRLYWYRQTLGQGPEFLTYFQNEAQLEKSRLLSDRFSAERPKGSFSTLEIQRTEQGDSAMYLCASSRGEYNEQFFGPGTRLTVL.

The rearrangement joins TRBV30 to TRBJ1-6, with 7 bases identical to TRBD1. Per the germline V gene, CDR1 is GTSNPN and CDR2 is SVGIG (reference sequence). The trim removed 2 bases at V and 6 bases at J, leaving 4 bases unmatched. The CDR3 consists of 14 residues. CDR3 region: CAWSLYRGNSPLHF. CDR3 in DNA: TGTGCCTGGAGTCTGTACAGGGGTAATTCACCCCTCCACTTT.

This clone was observed a few times. The chain carries TRBV6-1 and TRBJ1-1; D is perhaps TRBD1 (6 bases). The CDR3 is made up of 13 amino acids. Germline V gene sequence: CDR1 MNHNS, CDR2 SASEGT. Trimming shortened V by 6 bases and J by 3 bases, and 11 bases separated the two germline ends. The CDR3 spells CASRGRTDTEAFF. The CDR3, as DNA: TGTGCCAGCAGAGGCCGGACAGACACTGAAGCTTTCTTT.

The DNA for the CDR3 is TGTGCCAGCAGGCTTTCTAGCGGAGGGGCCTACGAGCAGTACTTC. This encodes CASRLSSGGAYEQYF. The chain links TRBV2 to TRBJ2-7, with 7 bases matching TRBD2. The CDR3 is 15 amino acids. Germline loops: CDR1 SNHLY, CDR2 FYNNEI. Losses at the gene ends were 6 bases for V and 2 bases for J; bases not matched to a gene: 10.

V usage is TRBV19 and J usage is TRBJ2-1; D unclear. V was shortened by 2 bases and J by 5 bases, with 7 bases between the two germline ends. CDR3 length: 13 amino acids. Germline lookup yields CDR1 LNHDA and CDR2 SQIVND (reference sequence). This CDR3 is CASSILRDNEQFF. The CDR3 region has the DNA TGTGCCAGTAGTATACTCCGGGACAATGAGCAGTTCTTC. Based on the CDR3 plus reference TRBV19 and TRBJ2-1, the full variable domain is DGGITQSPKYLFRKEGQNVTLSCEQNLNHDAMYWYRQDPGQGLRLIYYSQIVNDFQKGDIAEGYSVSREKKESFPLTVTSAQKNPTAFYLCASSILRDNEQFFGPGTRLTVL.

This clone was counted only a few times. The gene calls are TRBV6-5 and TRBJ1-1; unclear D gene. The CDR3 is 13 residues long. V was trimmed by 8 bases and J by 0 bases, leaving 10 bases between them. CDR1 and CDR2 (germline): MNHEY, SVGAGI. The CDR3 nucleotides read TGTGCCAGCTTCCGGCGGATGAACACTGAAGCTTTCTTT. Translation gives CASFRRMNTEAFF.

CDR3 residues: CASSLGTGLEKLFF. For the CDR3, the DNA is TGTGCCAGCAGCTTGGGAACAGGGTTGGAAAAACTGTTTTTT. The chain combines TRBV5-6 with TRBJ1-4, with a weak D call TRBD1 (6 bases). Germline V gene lookup returns CDR1 SGHDT and CDR2 YYEEEE. There are 14 residues in the CDR3. V was pared by 0 bases and J by 8 bases, with 11 bases between.

To note about this clone: An end of the junction differs from the germline gene, which may be a read error. The chain employs TRBV11-2 and TRBJ1-2; 7 nucleotides line up with TRBD1. CDR1 is SGHAT and CDR2 is FQNNGV in the germline V gene. The CDR3 is made up of 15 amino acids. The CDR3 nucleotides are TGTGCCAGCAGGTTAGGATCAGGACAGGACTATGGCTACACCTTC. Protein: CASRLGSGQDYGYTF.

The J gene is TRBJ2-6, the V gene TRBV9; the match to TRBD1 covers 9 bases. The CDR3 covers 17 residues. The germline gives CDR1 SGDLS, CDR2 YYNGEE. Losses at the gene ends were 3 bases for V and 2 bases for J; bases not matched to a gene: 6. The CDR3 sequence is CASSAGQGGTGANVLTF. For the CDR3, the DNA is TGTGCCAGCAGCGCGGGACAGGGTGGAACTGGGGCCAACGTCCTGACTTTC. Drawing the rest from reference TRBV9 and TRBJ2-6, the complete variable domain is DSGVTQTPKHLITATGQRVTLRCSPRSGDLSVYWYQQSLDQGLQFLIQYYNGEERAKGNILERFSAQQFPDLHSELNLSSLELGDSALYFCASSAGQGGTGANVLTFGAGSRLTVL.

This rearrangement joins TRBV4-2 to TRBJ2-7; D is perhaps TRBD1 (6 bases). The CDR3 consists of 16 residues. With 0 bases removed from V and 1 base from J, the gap between germline ends came to 13 bases. Germline V gene sequence: CDR1 LGHNA, CDR2 YNFKEQ. The chain's CDR3 is CASSQETGPGSYEQYF. Here the CDR3 DNA reads TGTGCCAGCAGCCAAGAGACAGGCCCCGGGTCCTACGAGCAGTACTTC.

The chain uses TRBV11-2 and TRBJ1-1; D uncertain. V shed 2 bases and J shed 0 bases, with 4 bases lying between them. From germline, CDR1 is SGHAT and CDR2 FQNNGV. The CDR3 is 13 amino acids. CDR3 protein: CASSLSLNTEAFF. The CDR3 DNA reads as TGTGCCAGCAGCTTAAGCCTGAACACTGAAGCTTTCTTT.

This clone has a handful of counts. The same CDR3 arises from other DNA sequences in this sample as well. This chain links TRBV5-4 with TRBJ2-3, with a tentative D call TRBD1 (5 bases). This CDR3 region has 14 residues. CDR1 is SGHNT and CDR2 is YYREEE in the germline V gene (reference sequence). The germline V and J ends were trimmed by 1 base and 0 bases, with 6 bases remaining between them. The CDR3 loop is CASSLQGSTDTQYF. The CDR3 nucleotides are TGTGCCAGCAGCTTGCAGGGTAGCACAGATACGCAGTATTTT.

The rearrangement uses TRBV23-1 and TRBJ1-5; TRBD1 is a possible D gene (5 bases). TRBV23-1 is an ORF, and what it does is uncertain. The V gene lost 6 bases and the J gene lost 1 base, with 10 bases spanning the gap. The length of the CDR3 is 14 residues. The CDR3 reads CASSGGGSNQPQHF. CDR3 nucleotide sequence: TGCGCCAGCAGCGGTGGGGGGAGCAATCAGCCCCAGCATTTT.

The rearrangement links TRBV12-5 to TRBJ1-1, with 8 nucleotides matching TRBD1. V lost 4 bases to trimming and J lost 7 bases; unmatched junction nucleotides: 2. Germline CDR1 LGHNT, CDR2 FRNRAP. This CDR3 contains 12 residues. Here the CDR3 reads CASGSGTGEAFF. CDR3 DNA: TGTGCTAGTGGTTCCGGGACAGGTGAAGCTTTCTTT.

CDR3 nucleotide sequence: TGTGCCAGCTCACTGGGCCAGAACCCAGATACGCAGTATTTT. This translates into CASSLGQNPDTQYF. This chain joins TRBV18 and TRBJ2-3, with D hard to call. V shed 4 bases and J shed 4 bases, with 12 bases lying between them. The CDR3 has 14 amino acids. CDR1 and CDR2 from the germline V gene are KGHSH and LQKENI.

The rearrangement links TRBV27 to TRBJ1-4, with TRBD1 as a possible D gene (5 bases). Germline CDR1 MNHEY, CDR2 SMNVEV (reference sequence). The CDR3 is 14 residues long. Deletions cut 1 base from V and 8 bases from J, with 11 bases between. The CDR3: CASSLWAGREKLFF. The CDR3 nucleotides read TGTGCCAGCAGTTTATGGGCAGGGCGGGAAAAACTGTTTTTT.